This T cell receptor beta chain was sequenced in a study of T-cell memory formation after mild COVID-19. V shed 0 bases, J shed 7 bases, and the junction held 9 bases outside the gene matches. CDR1 is SGHRS and CDR2 is YFSETQ in the germline V gene. CDR3 size: 16 residues. TCRdb processed the 5' RACE reads anew with MiXCR; each CDR3 protein has one entry. The table records approximately 440,000 distinct CDR3 sequences, 15% to 20% of them present only once. The TCR was taken from an adult woman who had mild COVID-19 (a few samples of this study predate the infection). Cell type and time point are not known. The chain links TRBV5-1 to TRBJ2-1; 8 positions match TRBD1. Input material: PBMCs or a T cell subset sorted from them (not recorded which). The DNA of the CDR3 is TGCGCCAGCAGCTTGGGAGCAGGGGGCGCTTTTAATGAGCAGTTCTTC. Translating gives CASSLGAGGAFNEQFF. Drawing the rest from reference TRBV5-1 and TRBJ2-1, the complete variable domain is KAGVTQTPRYLIKTRGQQVTLSCSPISGHRSVSWYQQTPGQGLQFLFEYFSETQRNKGNFPGRFSGRQFSNSRSEMNVSTLELGDSALYLCASSLGAGGAFNEQFFGPGTRLTVL.